This T cell receptor beta chain was profiled in a study of blood T cell repertoires in COVID-19. This CDR3 is 16 amino acids long. Data came from immunoSEQ multiplex PCR; TCRdb stores just in-frame clones and leaves some out. This sample has around 370,000 clones, with about 90% found just once. The receptor comes from a woman aged 70 to 79 with COVID-19, enrolled during active disease. The rearrangement links TRBV21-1 to TRBJ1-2; no DNA check was done on the table's D call, TRBD1. TRBV21-1 is recorded as a pseudogene. Sequencing input: peripheral blood. CDR3 residues: CASSKALGQGSYGYTF. For the CDR3, the DNA is TGTGCCAGCAGCAAAGCGCTGGGACAGGGAAGCTATGGCTACACCTTC.